This TCR beta chain originates from a study of T cell responses to AZD1222 COVID-19 vaccine. Only one count was recorded for this clone. With V trimmed by 6 bases and J by 2 bases, 4 bases remained unmatched. In germline, CDR1 is MNHEY, CDR2 SVGEGT. This CDR3 is built from 15 residues. Assay: immunoSEQ multiplex PCR; the TCRdb copy retains only in-frame clones and omits some. The sample holds about 50,000 clones, roughly three quarters seen once. The chain is built from TRBV6-2 or TRBV6-3 and TRBJ2-6; 7 bases are shared with TRBD1. This TCR was sampled from an adult who received the AZD1222 COVID-19 vaccine. The input for sequencing was peripheral blood, taken 28 days after the second AZD1222 dose. The CDR3 sequence is CASSSQGAGANVLTF. For the CDR3, the DNA is TGTGCCAGCAGCTCTCAGGGGGCTGGGGCCAACGTCCTGACTTTC.